This T cell receptor (beta chain) was retrieved from a study of CD8+ T cells in alopecia areata. Overall study context: Treated patients were dosed with oral tofacitinib, taking 5 to 10 mg twice daily. The SALT score measured affected scalp surface percentage in treated patients.

Treatment: oral pan-JAK inhibitor, 5-10 mg twice daily. The CDR3 sequence is 13 residues long. From germline, CDR1 is SQVTM and CDR2 ANQGSEA. The ends lost 4 bases at V and 3 bases at J; junction bases unmatched: 2. Only a few counts were recorded for this clone. Its antigen is as yet unknown. Whole-study findings and limits: Many expanded lesional clones stayed in scalp and blood while on tofacitinib. Relative to normal scalp, lesional scalp, especially alopecia totalis/universalis, showed higher clonality.

Extraction and reverse transcription of RNA yielded cDNA as the sequencing template. TCRdb keeps only in-frame clones here, not all; method: immunoSEQ multiplex PCR. The sample holds about 210,000 clones, roughly two fifths seen once. This TCR came from a human donor with alopecia areata. The chain recombines TRBV29-1 with TRBJ1-1, with TRBD1 matching 10 bases. Specimen: CD4+ T cells sorted from blood, collected at roughly week 36, from a patient treated with tofacitinib. The CDR3 sequence: CSVGQGADTEAFF. Written as DNA, the CDR3 is TGCAGCGTTGGACAGGGGGCGGACACTGAAGCTTTCTTT.